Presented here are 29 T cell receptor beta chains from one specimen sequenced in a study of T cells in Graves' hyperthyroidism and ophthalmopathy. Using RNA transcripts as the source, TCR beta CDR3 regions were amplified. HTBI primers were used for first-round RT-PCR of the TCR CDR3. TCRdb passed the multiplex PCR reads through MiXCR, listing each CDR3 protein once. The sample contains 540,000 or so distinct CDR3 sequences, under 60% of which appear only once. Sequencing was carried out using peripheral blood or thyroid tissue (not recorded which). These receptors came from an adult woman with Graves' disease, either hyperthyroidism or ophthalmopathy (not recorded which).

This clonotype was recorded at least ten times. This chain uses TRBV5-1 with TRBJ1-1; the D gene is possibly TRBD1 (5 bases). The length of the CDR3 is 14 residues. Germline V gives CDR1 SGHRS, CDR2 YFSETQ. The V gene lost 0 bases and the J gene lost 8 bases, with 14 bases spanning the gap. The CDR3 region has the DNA TGCGCCAGCAGCTTGGGCGTCTGGGGCCAGGAAGCTTTCTTT. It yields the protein CASSLGVWGQEAFF.

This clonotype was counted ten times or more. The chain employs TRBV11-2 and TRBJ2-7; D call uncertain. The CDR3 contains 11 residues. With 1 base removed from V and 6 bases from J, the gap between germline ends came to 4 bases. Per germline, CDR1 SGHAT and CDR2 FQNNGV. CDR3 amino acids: CASSLAAEQYF. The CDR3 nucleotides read TGTGCCAGCAGCTTAGCCGCCGAGCAGTACTTC. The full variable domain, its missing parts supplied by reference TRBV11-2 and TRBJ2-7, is EAGVAQSPRYKIIEKRQSVAFWCNPISGHATLYWYQQILGQGPKLLIQFQNNGVVDDSQLPKDRFSAERLKGVDSTLKIQPAKLEDSAVYLCASSLAAEQYFGPGTRLTVT.

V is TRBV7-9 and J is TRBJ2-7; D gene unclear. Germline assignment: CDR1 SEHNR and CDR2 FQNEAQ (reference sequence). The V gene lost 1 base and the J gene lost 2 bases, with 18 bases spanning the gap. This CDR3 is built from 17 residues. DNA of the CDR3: TGTGCCAGCAGCTTAGTACCCGTCTATGGCTACACCTACGAGCAGTACTTC. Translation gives CASSLVPVYGYTYEQYF.

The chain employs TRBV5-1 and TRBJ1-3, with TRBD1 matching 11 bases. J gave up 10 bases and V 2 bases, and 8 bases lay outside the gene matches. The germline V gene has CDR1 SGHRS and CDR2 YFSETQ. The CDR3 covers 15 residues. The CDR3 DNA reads TGCGCCAGCAGCTTCGCCGGGACAGGGGGAGAGACCATATATTTT. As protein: CASSFAGTGGETIYF.

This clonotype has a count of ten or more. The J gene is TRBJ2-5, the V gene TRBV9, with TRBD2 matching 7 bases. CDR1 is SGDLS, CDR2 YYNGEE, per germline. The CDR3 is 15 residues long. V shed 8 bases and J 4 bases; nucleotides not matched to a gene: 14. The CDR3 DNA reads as TGTGCCAGTTCAAGTAGCGGGTGGTTGGGAGAGACCCAGTACTTC. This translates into CASSSSGWLGETQYF.

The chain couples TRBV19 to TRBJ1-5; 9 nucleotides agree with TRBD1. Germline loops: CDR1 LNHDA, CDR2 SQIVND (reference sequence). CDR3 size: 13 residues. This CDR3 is CARSHRGHQPQHF. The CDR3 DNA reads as TGTGCTAGATCCCACAGGGGGCATCAGCCCCAGCATTTT.

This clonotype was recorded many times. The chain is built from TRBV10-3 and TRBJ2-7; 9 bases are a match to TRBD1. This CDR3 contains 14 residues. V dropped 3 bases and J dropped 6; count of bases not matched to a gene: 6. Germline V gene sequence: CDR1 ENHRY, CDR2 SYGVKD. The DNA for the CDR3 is TGTGCCATCAGTGAACCGGGACAGGGATCCGAGCAGTACTTC. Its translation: CAISEPGQGSEQYF.

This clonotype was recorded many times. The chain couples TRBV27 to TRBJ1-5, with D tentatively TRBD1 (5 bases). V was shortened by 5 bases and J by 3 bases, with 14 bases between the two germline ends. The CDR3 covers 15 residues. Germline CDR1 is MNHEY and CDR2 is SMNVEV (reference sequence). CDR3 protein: CASSPTPGFNQPQHF. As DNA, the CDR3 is TGTGCCAGCAGTCCTACCCCAGGGTTCAATCAGCCCCAGCATTTT.

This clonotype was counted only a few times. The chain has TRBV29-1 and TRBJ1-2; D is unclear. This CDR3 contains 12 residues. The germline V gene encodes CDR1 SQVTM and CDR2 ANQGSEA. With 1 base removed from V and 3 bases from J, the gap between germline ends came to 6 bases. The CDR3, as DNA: TGCAGCGTTGAAGTGCAGTACTATGGCTACACCTTC. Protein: CSVEVQYYGYTF. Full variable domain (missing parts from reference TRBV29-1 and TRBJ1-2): SAVISQKPSRDICQRGTSLTIQCQVDSQVTMMFWYRQQPGQSLTLIATANQGSEATYESGFVIDKFPISRPNLTFSTLTVSNMSPEDSSIYLCSVEVQYYGYTFGSGTRLTVV.

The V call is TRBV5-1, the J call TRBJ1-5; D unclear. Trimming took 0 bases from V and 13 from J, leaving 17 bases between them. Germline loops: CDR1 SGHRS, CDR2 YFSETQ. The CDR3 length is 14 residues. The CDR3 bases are TGCGCCAGCAGCTTGGTAGCGGGAGAGGACGAGCAGCATTTT. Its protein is CASSLVAGEDEQHF.

The CDR3 DNA reads as TGTGCCAGCAGTTTTTCGCTAGCGGGAAACAACGAGCAGTACTTC. Translated: CASSFSLAGNNEQYF. The chain couples TRBV7-9 to TRBJ2-7; 9 bases line up with TRBD2. Per germline, CDR1 SEHNR and CDR2 FQNEAQ (reference sequence). Trimming cost V 6 bases and J 5 bases; bases outside gene matches: 11. This CDR3 comprises 15 residues. Combining the CDR3 with reference TRBV7-9 and TRBJ2-7 gives the whole variable domain DTGVSQNPRHKITKRGQNVTFRCDPISEHNRLYWYRQTLGQGPEFLTYFQNEAQLEKSRLLSDRFSAERPKGSFSTLEIQRTEQGDSAMYLCASSFSLAGNNEQYFGPGTRLTVT.

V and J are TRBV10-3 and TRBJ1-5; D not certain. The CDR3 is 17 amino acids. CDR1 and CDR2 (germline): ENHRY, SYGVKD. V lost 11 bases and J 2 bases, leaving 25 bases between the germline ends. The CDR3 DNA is TGTGCCTGCAGTTTACATCCGATGGGGAGGGGCAATCAGCCCCAGCATTTT. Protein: CACSLHPMGRGNQPQHF.

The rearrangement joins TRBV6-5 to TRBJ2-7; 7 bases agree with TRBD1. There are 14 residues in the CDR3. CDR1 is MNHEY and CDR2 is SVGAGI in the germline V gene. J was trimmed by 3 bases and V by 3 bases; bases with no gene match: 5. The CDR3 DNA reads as TGTGCCAGCAGTTATGAACAGGGGAGCTACGAGCAGTACTTC. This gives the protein CASSYEQGSYEQYF.

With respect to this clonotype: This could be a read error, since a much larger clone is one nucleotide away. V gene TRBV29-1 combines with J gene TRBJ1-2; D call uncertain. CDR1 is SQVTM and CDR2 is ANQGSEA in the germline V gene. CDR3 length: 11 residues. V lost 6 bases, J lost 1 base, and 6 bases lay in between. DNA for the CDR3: TGCAGCGTGGAGGATAACTATGGCTACACCTTC. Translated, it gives CSVEDNYGYTF.

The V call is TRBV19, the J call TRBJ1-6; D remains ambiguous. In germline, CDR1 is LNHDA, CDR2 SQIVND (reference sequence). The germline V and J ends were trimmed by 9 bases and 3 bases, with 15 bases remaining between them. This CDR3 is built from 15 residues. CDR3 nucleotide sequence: TGTGCCAGCAGCGTAGGGCCGAGCTATAATTCACCCCTCCACTTT. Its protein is CASSVGPSYNSPLHF.

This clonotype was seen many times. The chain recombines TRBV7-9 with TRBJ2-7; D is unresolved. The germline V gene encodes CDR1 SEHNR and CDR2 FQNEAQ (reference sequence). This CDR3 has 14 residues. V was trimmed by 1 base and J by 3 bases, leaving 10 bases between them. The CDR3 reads CASSLGSTYYEQYF. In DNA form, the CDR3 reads TGTGCCAGCAGCTTAGGTTCCACCTACTACGAGCAGTACTTC.

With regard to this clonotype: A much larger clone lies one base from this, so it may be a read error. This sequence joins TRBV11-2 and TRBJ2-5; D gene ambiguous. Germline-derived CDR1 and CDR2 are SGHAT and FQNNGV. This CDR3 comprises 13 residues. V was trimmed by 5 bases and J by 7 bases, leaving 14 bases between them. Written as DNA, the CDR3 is TGTGCCAGCAGCCGCAGTGTGCTCGTGACCCAGTACTTC. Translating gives CASSRSVLVTQYF. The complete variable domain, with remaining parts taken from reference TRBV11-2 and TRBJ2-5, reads EAGVAQSPRYKIIEKRQSVAFWCNPISGHATLYWYQQILGQGPKLLIQFQNNGVVDDSQLPKDRFSAERLKGVDSTLKIQPAKLEDSAVYLCASSRSVLVTQYFGPGTRLLVL.

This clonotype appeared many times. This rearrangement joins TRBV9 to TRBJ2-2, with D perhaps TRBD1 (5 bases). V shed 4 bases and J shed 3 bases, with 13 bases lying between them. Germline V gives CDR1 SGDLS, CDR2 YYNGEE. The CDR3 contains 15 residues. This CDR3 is CASSPTRQYTGELFF. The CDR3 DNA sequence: TGTGCCAGCAGCCCTACCAGACAGTACACCGGGGAGCTGTTTTTT.

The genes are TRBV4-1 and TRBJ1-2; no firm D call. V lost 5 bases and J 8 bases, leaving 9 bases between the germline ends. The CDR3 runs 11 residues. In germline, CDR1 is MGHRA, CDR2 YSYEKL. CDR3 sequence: CASSKTGGYTF. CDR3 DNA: TGCGCCAGCAGCAAAACGGGGGGCTACACCTTC.

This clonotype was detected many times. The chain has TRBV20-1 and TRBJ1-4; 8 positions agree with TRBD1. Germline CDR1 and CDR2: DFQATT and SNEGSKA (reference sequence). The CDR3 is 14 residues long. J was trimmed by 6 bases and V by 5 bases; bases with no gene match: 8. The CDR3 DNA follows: TGCAGTGCTCACGAACAGACAGGGGATGAAAAACTGTTTTTT. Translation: CSAHEQTGDEKLFF.

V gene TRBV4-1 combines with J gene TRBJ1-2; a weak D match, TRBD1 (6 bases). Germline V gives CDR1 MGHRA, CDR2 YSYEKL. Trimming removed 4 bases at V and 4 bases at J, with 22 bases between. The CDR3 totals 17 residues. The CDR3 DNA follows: TGCGCCAGCAGCCTTAAAGGGAGACAGGCTAGAGCCTATGGCTACACCTTC. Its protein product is CASSLKGRQARAYGYTF.

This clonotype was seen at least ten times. The CDR3 region is CASSFVRNTGELFF. The DNA for the CDR3 is TGTGCCAGCAGCTTCGTTAGGAACACCGGGGAGCTGTTTTTT. The chain has TRBV7-9 and TRBJ2-2; D is ambiguous. Per the germline V gene, CDR1 is SEHNR and CDR2 is FQNEAQ (reference sequence). This CDR3 is built from 14 residues. V lost 3 bases and J 1 base, leaving 6 bases between the germline ends. Full variable domain (missing parts from reference TRBV7-9 and TRBJ2-2): DTGVSQNPRHKITKRGQNVTFRCDPISEHNRLYWYRQTLGQGPEFLTYFQNEAQLEKSRLLSDRFSAERPKGSFSTLEIQRTEQGDSAMYLCASSFVRNTGELFFGEGSRLTVL.

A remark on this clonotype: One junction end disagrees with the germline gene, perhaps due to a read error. The CDR3 coding sequence is TGTGCCGGCAGCCCCCCCGGTACTGAAGCTTTCTTT. Its protein is CAGSPPGTEAFF. The chain is built from TRBV7-2 and TRBJ1-1, with D unclear. The CDR3 is made up of 12 amino acids. Germline values: CDR1 SGHTA, CDR2 FQGNSA.

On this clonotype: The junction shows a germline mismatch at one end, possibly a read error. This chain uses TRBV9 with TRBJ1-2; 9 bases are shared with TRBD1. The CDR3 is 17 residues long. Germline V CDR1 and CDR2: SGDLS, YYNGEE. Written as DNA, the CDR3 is TGTGCCAGCAGCGCCCGGACAGGGGCTGGACCCCTTTATGACTACACCTTC. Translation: CASSARTGAGPLYDYTF.

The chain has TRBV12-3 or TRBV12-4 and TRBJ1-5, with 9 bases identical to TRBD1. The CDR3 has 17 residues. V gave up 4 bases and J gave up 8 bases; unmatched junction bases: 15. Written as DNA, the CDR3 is TGTGCCAGCAGTTGGCCGGGACAGGGAGCCGGTTTTAAGCCCCAGCATTTT. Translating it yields CASSWPGQGAGFKPQHF.

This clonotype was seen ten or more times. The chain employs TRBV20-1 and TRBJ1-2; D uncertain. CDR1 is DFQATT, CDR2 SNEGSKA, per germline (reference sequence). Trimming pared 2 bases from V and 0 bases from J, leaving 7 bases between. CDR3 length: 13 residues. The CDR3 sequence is CSARPQANYGYTF. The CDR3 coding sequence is TGCAGTGCTAGACCGCAAGCTAACTATGGCTACACCTTC.

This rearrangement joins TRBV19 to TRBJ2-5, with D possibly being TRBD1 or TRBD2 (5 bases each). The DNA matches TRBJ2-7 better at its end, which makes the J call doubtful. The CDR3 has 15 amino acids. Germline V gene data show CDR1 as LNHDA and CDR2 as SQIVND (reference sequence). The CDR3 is CASSIDLAGTTEQYF. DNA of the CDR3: TGTGCCAGTAGTATAGATCTAGCAGGGACGACCGAGCAGTACTTC.

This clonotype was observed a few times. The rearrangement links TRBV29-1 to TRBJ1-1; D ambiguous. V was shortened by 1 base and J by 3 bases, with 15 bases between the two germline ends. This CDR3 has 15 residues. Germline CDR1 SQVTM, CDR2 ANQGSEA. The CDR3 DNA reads TGCAGCGTTGAAGTCCACGGAGGACGAGACACTGAAGCTTTCTTT. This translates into CSVEVHGGRDTEAFF.

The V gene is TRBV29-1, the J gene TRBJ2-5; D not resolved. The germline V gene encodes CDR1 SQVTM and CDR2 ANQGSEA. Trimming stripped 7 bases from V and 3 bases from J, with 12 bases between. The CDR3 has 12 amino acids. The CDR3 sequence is CSATSQKETQYF. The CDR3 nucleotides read TGCAGCGCTACGTCACAGAAAGAGACCCAGTACTTC.